One sample yielded the 26 T cell receptor beta chains listed below, sequenced in a study of technical replicates of blood from a handful of donors. TCRdb keeps only in-frame clones here, not all; method: immunoSEQ multiplex PCR. The repertoire has roughly 83,000 clones, around nine tenths of them found once; the top ten carry more than 0.2%. Source material: T cells isolated from PBMCs. These receptors all stem from a human donor in good health.

The chain employs TRBV6-5 and TRBJ2-7; no clear D gene. Germline CDR1 is MNHEY and CDR2 is SVGAGI. The CDR3 consists of 11 residues. V lost 4 bases and J lost 4, with 5 bases in between. CDR3: CASSSVYEQYF. CDR3 in DNA: TGTGCCAGCAGTTCCGTTTACGAGCAGTACTTC.

This chain joins TRBV12-2 and TRBJ2-5; no DNA check was done on the table's D call, TRBD1. TRBV12-2 is labeled a pseudogene. The CDR3 covers 14 residues. CDR3 in amino acids: CASRSANRGQTQYF. The CDR3 DNA sequence: TGTGCAAGTCGCTCCGCCAACAGGGGGCAGACCCAGTACTTC.

In this sample, this clone turned up a few times. J is TRBJ2-7 and V is TRBV5-1, with 8 bases identical to TRBD2. The CDR3 has 13 amino acids. With 0 bases clipped from V and 10 bases from J, the junction kept 6 bases outside the gene matches. Germline values: CDR1 SGHRS, CDR2 YFSETQ. The CDR3 region is CASSLGGSGDQYF. In DNA, the CDR3 is TGCGCCAGCAGCTTGGGGGGTAGCGGGGACCAGTACTTC.

The V gene is TRBV6-1, the J gene TRBJ2-3, with unresolved D. Germline V gives CDR1 MNHNS, CDR2 SASEGT. The ends were cut back, 8 bases at V and 5 bases at J, with 17 bases in the middle. The CDR3 loop spans 14 amino acids. The CDR3 here is CASLLFPGRDTQYF. The CDR3 DNA is TGTGCCAGCCTCCTTTTCCCGGGTAGAGATACGCAGTATTTT.

The V call is TRBV5-1, the J call TRBJ2-1; 9 nucleotides match TRBD2. Germline V gives CDR1 SGHRS, CDR2 YFSETQ. CDR3 size: 14 residues. The junction had 0 bases not matched to a gene; V was cut back by 1 base and J by 4 bases. CDR3 residues: CASSLTSGYNEQFF. The DNA of the CDR3 is TGCGCCAGCAGCTTGACTAGCGGGTACAATGAGCAGTTCTTC.

This rearrangement joins TRBV6-1 to TRBJ1-1, with D perhaps TRBD1 (6 bases). The CDR3 sequence is 15 residues long. The germline V gene encodes CDR1 MNHNS and CDR2 SASEGT. V was cut by 6 bases and J by 4 bases, with 18 bases left in between. The CDR3 DNA follows: TGTGCCAGCAGGGACGGCCCCCAGGGGAGCACTGAAGCTTTCTTT. Amino acid sequence: CASRDGPQGSTEAFF.

This clone has a single count. The chain combines TRBV6-4 with TRBJ2-1; a possible D gene is TRBD2 (5 bases). Germline CDR1 reads MRHNA; CDR2 reads SNTAGT. Trimming pared 6 bases from V and 8 bases from J, leaving 14 bases between. The CDR3 is made up of 13 amino acids. The CDR3 spells CASSITSNHEQFF. The CDR3 DNA sequence: TGTGCCAGCAGCATAACTAGTAACCATGAGCAGTTCTTC.

The chain recombines TRBV7-3 with TRBJ1-4; 9 bases map to TRBD1. With 11 bases clipped from V and 1 base from J, the junction kept 20 bases outside the gene matches. Germline V gene sequence: CDR1 SGHTA, CDR2 FQGTGA. The CDR3 runs 19 residues. The CDR3 DNA is TGTGCCGCCCGAAGGGACAGGGTGGAGCTTTCCCGAACTAATGAAAAACTGTTTTTT. Translated: CAARRDRVELSRTNEKLFF.

The genes are TRBV9 and TRBJ2-1; 11 positions match TRBD1. This CDR3 contains 14 residues. Per germline, CDR1 SGDLS and CDR2 YYNGEE. V shed 4 bases, J shed 8 bases, and the junction held 5 bases outside the gene matches. CDR3 protein: CASSLGQGAYEQFF. CDR3 bases: TGTGCCAGCAGCCTTGGACAGGGGGCCTATGAGCAGTTCTTC. Combining the CDR3 with reference TRBV9 and TRBJ2-1 gives the whole variable domain DSGVTQTPKHLITATGQRVTLRCSPRSGDLSVYWYQQSLDQGLQFLIQYYNGEERAKGNILERFSAQQFPDLHSELNLSSLELGDSALYFCASSLGQGAYEQFFGPGTRLTVL.

This clone appeared once. The chain couples TRBV5-1 to TRBJ1-4, with 8 bases identical to TRBD1. The CDR3 loop spans 15 amino acids. The V gene's germline CDR1 is SGHRS and CDR2 YFSETQ. V trimming: 4 bases; J trimming: 1 base; junction bases outside the gene matches: 3. This chain's CDR3 is CASSTGQGTNEKLFF. The CDR3 DNA follows: TGCGCCAGCAGCACAGGACAGGGAACTAATGAAAAACTGTTTTTT.

The rearrangement joins TRBV4-1 to TRBJ2-1; possible D gene TRBD1, 5 bases. Germline V gene lookup returns CDR1 MGHRA and CDR2 YSYEKL. V was trimmed by 6 bases and J by 10 bases, leaving 10 bases between them. The CDR3 loop spans 11 amino acids. The CDR3 coding sequence is TGCGCCAGCAGAACAGGATCCGAGCAGTTCTTC. Translated, it gives CASRTGSEQFF.

The rearrangement uses TRBV12-1 and TRBJ2-3; the tabulated D call, TRBD1, remains unverified against the DNA. TRBV12-1 is a pseudogene segment. The CDR3 totals 16 residues. DNA for the CDR3: TGTGCCAGCAGCTTTGCGCAGGGGGTCCAAGCCTATACGCAGTATTTT. It translates to CASSFAQGVQAYTQYF.

The rearrangement links TRBV5-4 to TRBJ1-4; 8 bases are shared with TRBD1. The CDR3 is made up of 17 amino acids. V lost 0 bases and J lost 4; bases outside the gene matches: 8. Germline CDR1 SGHNT, CDR2 YYREEE (reference sequence). CDR3: CASSLVGQGANNEKLFF. The CDR3 DNA follows: TGTGCCAGCAGCTTGGTCGGGCAGGGGGCCAATAATGAAAAACTGTTTTTT.

This chain uses TRBV11-2 with TRBJ1-2; no clear D gene. V lost 1 base, J lost 4 bases, and 13 bases lay in between. In germline, CDR1 is SGHAT, CDR2 FQNNGV. This CDR3 is 15 amino acids long. The DNA of the CDR3 is TGTGCCAGCAGCTTAGGTCATCCAGCGGTCTATGGCTACACCTTC. It codes for CASSLGHPAVYGYTF.

The chain has TRBV30 and TRBJ2-5, with 7 bases fitting TRBD1. The CDR3 has 12 residues. J gave up 1 base and V 7 bases, and 3 bases lay outside the gene matches. Germline CDR1 reads GTSNPN; CDR2 reads SVGIG (reference sequence). CDR3 protein: CAFRQGQETQYF. In DNA form, the CDR3 reads TGTGCCTTCCGACAGGGCCAAGAGACCCAGTACTTC.

The chain joins TRBV7-6 to TRBJ2-5; TRBD2 is a possible D gene (5 bases). The V gene's germline CDR1 is SGHVS and CDR2 FNYEAQ. The CDR3 runs to 14 residues. The V and J ends lost 1 base and 5 bases respectively, with 11 bases between them. The CDR3 DNA reads TGTGCCAGCAGCTTAGATGTTGGCGGGGAGACCCAGTACTTC. It encodes CASSLDVGGETQYF.

The chain joins TRBV11-2 to TRBJ2-3, with 9 bases aligning to TRBD2. This CDR3 comprises 15 residues. After removal of 4 bases from V and 6 bases from J, the junction contained 8 bases not matched to a gene. The germline V gene encodes CDR1 SGHAT and CDR2 FQNNGV. The CDR3 bases are TGTGCCAGCAGCTCCGTTAGCGGGAGACTTGATACGCAGTATTTT. Protein: CASSSVSGRLDTQYF.

The CDR3 protein is CASSIRGSFGNEQFF. The CDR3 DNA reads TGCGCCAGCAGCATCCGTGGTTCATTCGGGAATGAGCAGTTCTTC. This chain links TRBV5-1 with TRBJ2-1, with D hard to call. This CDR3 comprises 15 residues. Trimming took 4 bases from V and 7 from J, leaving 18 bases between them. Germline CDR1 is SGHRS and CDR2 is YFSETQ.

The rearrangement joins TRBV7-8 to TRBJ1-1, with 9 bases lining up with TRBD1. The CDR3 is made up of 15 amino acids. The J segment lost 0 bases and the V segment lost 4 bases, leaving 3 bases of the junction unmatched. Germline V gives CDR1 SGHVS, CDR2 FQNEAQ. Written as DNA, the CDR3 is TGTGCCAGCAGCTCTTGGACAGGGGTGAACACTGAAGCTTTCTTT. It is translated as CASSSWTGVNTEAFF.

Only one count was recorded for this clone. V is TRBV15 and J is TRBJ1-2; D perhaps matches TRBD1 (5 bases). CDR1 LNHNV and CDR2 YYDKDF come from the germline V gene (reference sequence). Trimming removed 4 bases at V and 5 bases at J, with 17 bases between. The CDR3 is 15 residues long. CDR3 in DNA: TGTGCCACCAGCATACCTCAGGGCGCTGAGTATGGCTACACCTTC. It is translated as CATSIPQGAEYGYTF.

V usage is TRBV4-1 and J usage is TRBJ2-1, with D possibly being TRBD2 (5 bases). The germline V and J ends were trimmed by 4 bases and 1 base, with 20 bases remaining between them. The germline CDR1 and CDR2 sequences are MGHRA and YSYEKL. This CDR3 has 18 amino acids. For the CDR3, the DNA is TGCGCCAGCAGCCGGAGTCGTGCGGGCGAATCATCCTACAATGAGCAGTTCTTC. Residues: CASSRSRAGESSYNEQFF.

The chain combines TRBV5-6 with TRBJ2-1, with D uncertain. Germline assignment: CDR1 SGHDT and CDR2 YYEEEE. Trimming pared 0 bases from V and 4 bases from J, leaving 20 bases between. The CDR3 contains 18 residues. CDR3 region: CASSLVDSYFSIYNEQFF. The CDR3 DNA follows: TGTGCCAGCAGCTTGGTTGACTCGTATTTCTCGATTTACAATGAGCAGTTCTTC.

The V gene is TRBV29-1, the J gene TRBJ2-5, with a possible D match to TRBD2 (6 bases). The CDR3 sequence is 17 residues long. The V and J ends lost 3 bases and 0 bases respectively, with 20 bases between them. Germline lookup yields CDR1 SQVTM and CDR2 ANQGSEA. In nucleotides, the CDR3 is TGCAGCGTTGATGGGCTTGGGGAGGAGGGGTACCAAGAGACCCAGTACTTC. It codes for CSVDGLGEEGYQETQYF.

This clone was observed a handful of times. J is TRBJ2-7 and V is TRBV25-1, with a tentative D call TRBD2 (5 bases). The V gene's germline CDR1 is MGHDK and CDR2 SYGVNS. The V and J ends lost 3 bases and 3 bases respectively, with 15 bases between them. The CDR3 runs 15 residues. The CDR3 here is CASSDFNRGIYEQYF. As DNA, the CDR3 is TGTGCCAGCAGTGATTTCAACCGAGGGATCTACGAGCAGTACTTC.

This chain connects TRBV10-1 to TRBJ2-2; D might be TRBD1 (6 bases). Trimming took 2 bases from V and 3 from J, leaving 7 bases between them. CDR1 and CDR2 (germline): WNHNN, SYGVQD (reference sequence). The CDR3 is 14 amino acids. CDR3 coding DNA: TGCGCCAGCAGTGAGACAGGGCACACCGGGGAGCTGTTTTTT. This codes for CASSETGHTGELFF.

The gene calls are TRBV25-1 and TRBJ2-7, with 8 bases lining up with TRBD1. Germline CDR1 and CDR2: MGHDK and SYGVNS. The CDR3 runs 13 residues. J gave up 3 bases and V 6 bases, and 4 bases lay outside the gene matches. CDR3 sequence reads: CASRGQVSYEQYF. Here the CDR3 DNA reads TGTGCCAGCAGGGGACAGGTTAGCTACGAGCAGTACTTC.